This TCR beta chain is drawn from a study of beta chain features in type 1 diabetes. Study results and limitations: All four CD4+ subsets from Type 1 diabetes patients carried moderately but significantly shorter TCRB CDR3s.

V was shortened by 3 bases and J by 7 bases, with 7 bases between the two germline ends. This CDR3 contains 12 residues. The V gene's germline CDR1 is KGHSH and CDR2 LQKENI. Regarding this clone: Its antigen is undetermined. At the DNA level, this CDR3 is encoded by other sequences in the same sample as well.

Expressed TCRB transcripts were sequenced because the entire RNA isolate underwent reverse transcription. Repertoires were generated with immunoSEQ multiplex PCR, while TCRdb's copy carries only in-frame clones and drops some. The table shows about 160,000 clones, with under 9.5% occurring only once. The sequence was obtained from a man younger than 30 with type 1 diabetes. Source material: central memory CD4+ T cells from blood. The genes are TRBV18 and TRBJ2-1; the D is unclear. Written as DNA, the CDR3 is TGTGCCAGCTCACCCCAGAGGAATGAGCAGTTCTTC. This translates into CASSPQRNEQFF.